This is a list of T cell receptor beta chains from one sample in a study of cytomegalovirus exposure and HLA in healthy donors. Measured with immunoSEQ multiplex PCR; TCRdb has only the in-frame clones, and not every one. This sample contains 40,000 or so clones. The sample taken for sequencing was PBMCs. The receptor set was obtained from a man aged 25 to 40 in good health and CMV-seronegative. CDR3s include the opening cysteine and the closing phenylalanine or tryptophan. D genes are given only for firm matches.

D gene: NA
J gene: TRBJ1-3
CDR3 length: 14
V gene: TRBV6-5
CDR3 protein: CASSLGGSGNTIYF
CDR3 DNA: TGTGCCAGCAGTTTGGGAGGCTCTGGAAACACCATATATTTT

D gene: TRBD1
J gene: TRBJ2-7
CDR3 length: 14
V gene: TRBV5-1
CDR3 protein: CASSVGQGPYEQYF
CDR3 DNA: TGCGCCAGCAGCGTGGGACAGGGGCCCTACGAGCAGTACTTC

D gene: TRBD1
J gene: TRBJ1-1
CDR3 length: 16
V gene: TRBV7-2
CDR3 protein: CASRIDRGRGNTEAFF
CDR3 DNA: TGTGCCAGCAGGATCGACAGGGGGCGAGGAAACACTGAAGCTTTCTTT

D gene: NA
J gene: TRBJ1-1
CDR3 length: 14
V gene: TRBV30
CDR3 protein: CACIPGHRNTEAFF
CDR3 DNA: TGTGCCTGCATTCCGGGACACCGGAACACTGAAGCTTTCTTT

D gene: NA
J gene: TRBJ1-6
CDR3 length: 13
V gene: TRBV6-1
CDR3 protein: CASSQGHNSPLHF
CDR3 DNA: TGTGCCAGCAGTCAGGGTCATAATTCACCCCTCCACTTT

D gene: TRBD1
J gene: TRBJ2-7
CDR3 length: 14
V gene: TRBV7-6
CDR3 protein: CASSLSRGPYEQYF
CDR3 DNA: TGTGCCAGCAGCTTAAGTAGGGGGCCCTACGAGCAGTACTTC

D gene: NA
J gene: TRBJ1-2
CDR3 length: 14
V gene: TRBV29-1
CDR3 protein: CSVHWGRPNGGYTF
CDR3 DNA: TGCAGCGTACACTGGGGCAGGCCCAACGGTGGCTACACCTTC

D gene: NA
J gene: TRBJ1-1
CDR3 length: 12
V gene: TRBV30
CDR3 protein: CAWSPGVTEAFF
CDR3 DNA: TGTGCCTGGAGTCCGGGGGTCACTGAAGCTTTCTTT

D gene: NA
J gene: TRBJ2-5
CDR3 length: 12
V gene: TRBV5-1
CDR3 protein: CASSFLQETQYF
CDR3 DNA: TGCGCCAGCAGCTTCCTCCAAGAGACCCAGTACTTC

D gene: TRBD2
J gene: TRBJ2-1
CDR3 length: 16
V gene: TRBV4-3
CDR3 protein: CASSPLSGRPYNEQFF
CDR3 DNA: TGCGCCAGCAGCCCGCTTAGCGGGAGGCCCTACAATGAGCAGTTCTTC

D gene: TRBD1
J gene: TRBJ1-2
CDR3 length: 14
V gene: TRBV6-5
CDR3 protein: CASRLTGGNYGYTF
CDR3 DNA: TGTGCCAGCAGACTGACAGGGGGGAACTATGGCTACACCTTC

D gene: TRBD1
J gene: TRBJ2-7
CDR3 length: 15
V gene: TRBV7-8
CDR3 protein: CASSLSTGQAYEQYF
CDR3 DNA: TGTGCCAGCAGCCTTAGCACGGGACAGGCATACGAGCAGTACTTC

D gene: TRBD1
J gene: TRBJ1-2
CDR3 length: 14
V gene: TRBV6-6
CDR3 protein: CASSPDRGNYGYTF
CDR3 DNA: TGTGCCAGCAGTCCCGACAGGGGTAACTATGGCTACACCTTC

D gene: TRBD1
J gene: TRBJ1-3
CDR3 length: 12
V gene: TRBV6-1
CDR3 protein: CASSVIGTGFDF
CDR3 DNA: TGTGCCAGCAGTGTCATCGGGACAGGGTTTGATTTT

D gene: TRBD1
J gene: TRBJ2-5
CDR3 length: 14
V gene: TRBV18
CDR3 protein: CASSPPGTGETQYF
CDR3 DNA: TGTGCCAGCTCACCTCCTGGGACAGGGGAGACCCAGTACTTC

D gene: NA
J gene: TRBJ1-2
CDR3 length: 12
V gene: TRBV29-1
CDR3 protein: CSVEGGDYGYTF
CDR3 DNA: TGCAGCGTTGAGGGGGGGGACTATGGCTACACCTTC

D gene: NA
J gene: TRBJ2-6
CDR3 length: 11
V gene: TRBV30
CDR3 protein: CAWELANVLTF
CDR3 DNA: TGTGCCTGGGAGCTGGCCAACGTCCTGACTTTC

D gene: NA
J gene: TRBJ2-2
CDR3 length: 14
V gene: TRBV9
CDR3 protein: CASSVSSVGGELFF
CDR3 DNA: TGTGCCAGCAGCGTAAGTAGCGTTGGCGGGGAGCTGTTTTTT

D gene: TRBD1
J gene: TRBJ1-2
CDR3 length: 16
V gene: TRBV30
CDR3 protein: CAWSPIRGRQNPGYTF
CDR3 DNA: TGTGCCTGGAGTCCCATCAGGGGGAGGCAAAATCCTGGCTACACCTTC

D gene: TRBD1
J gene: TRBJ2-1
CDR3 length: 13
V gene: TRBV30
CDR3 protein: CARGQGQGNEQFF
CDR3 DNA: TGTGCCCGGGGACAGGGACAAGGCAATGAGCAGTTCTTC

D gene: NA
J gene: TRBJ2-7
CDR3 length: 13
V gene: TRBV6-5
CDR3 protein: CASSAPYSYEQYF
CDR3 DNA: TGTGCCAGCAGCGCTCCATACTCGTACGAGCAGTACTTC

D gene: NA
J gene: TRBJ2-3
CDR3 length: 14
V gene: TRBV6-6
CDR3 protein: CASSYLEGTDTQYF
CDR3 DNA: TGTGCCAGCAGTTACTTAGAGGGCACAGATACGCAGTATTTT

D gene: TRBD1
J gene: TRBJ1-1
CDR3 length: 15
V gene: TRBV5-1
CDR3 protein: CASSLGQGEITEAFF
CDR3 DNA: TGCGCCAGCAGCCTGGGACAGGGGGAAATCACTGAAGCTTTCTTT

D gene: NA
J gene: TRBJ2-7
CDR3 length: 14
V gene: TRBV6-5
CDR3 protein: CASSREGQNYEQYF
CDR3 DNA: TGTGCCAGCAGTAGGGAAGGACAGAACTACGAGCAGTACTTC

D gene: NA
J gene: TRBJ1-6
CDR3 length: 14
V gene: TRBV15
CDR3 protein: CATSRDPAKSPLHF
CDR3 DNA: TGTGCCACCAGCAGAGATCCAGCGAAGTCACCCCTCCACTTT

D gene: NA
J gene: TRBJ2-3
CDR3 length: 14
V gene: TRBV4-1
CDR3 protein: CASSQDTGGDTQYF
CDR3 DNA: TGCGCCAGCAGCCAAGATACCGGCGGAGATACGCAGTATTTT

D gene: NA
J gene: TRBJ2-2
CDR3 length: 15
V gene: TRBV7-2
CDR3 protein: CASSLGREVTGELFF
CDR3 DNA: TGTGCCAGCAGCTTAGGGAGGGAGGTCACCGGGGAGCTGTTTTTT